This T cell receptor beta chain was found in a study of cytomegalovirus exposure and HLA in healthy donors. Points on this clone: Its antigen is undetermined.

Study-level points and caveats: For TCR beta chains, V- and J-gene trimming was later linked to a missense DCLRE1C variant.

This PCR relied on a set of 60 Vbeta primers and 13 Jbeta primers. The table came from immunoSEQ multiplex PCR; TCRdb's copy has only in-frame clones and leaves some out. This sample contains approximately 58,000 clones. V was clipped by 5 bases and J by 4 bases, with 15 bases between them. CDR1 is SEHNR, CDR2 FQNEAQ, per germline (reference sequence). The CDR3 sequence is 15 residues long. Material for sequencing was PBMCs. The chain joins TRBV7-9 to TRBJ1-3; a possible D gene is TRBD1 (6 bases). This TCR derives from a woman between 50 and 59 years old in good health and CMV-seropositive. For the CDR3, the DNA is TGTGCCAGCAGCGCCCGGGGGGGGCCGGGAAACACCATATATTTT. This codes for CASSARGGPGNTIYF.